This T cell receptor (beta chain) was documented in a study of CD8 T cell repertoires and HIV-1 epitope variants. Looked up from germline, CDR1 is SGHNT and CDR2 is YENEEA. This CDR3 contains 13 residues. With 0 bases removed from V and 9 bases from J, the gap between germline ends came to 12 bases. The protocol was immunoSEQ multiplex PCR, while the TCRdb copy is restricted to in-frame clones and leaves out a portion. The sample records 90,000 or so clones, roughly 81% being singletons. The sequenced sample consisted of uncultured baseline CD8+ T cells from peripheral blood mononuclear cells (PBMCs). V usage is TRBV11-3 and J usage is TRBJ2-7, with a possible D match to TRBD1 (5 bases). The receptor comes from a male donor with HIV. CDR3 sequence reads: CASSLEGESVQYF. CDR3 DNA: TGTGCCAGCAGCTTAGAAGGGGAATCGGTGCAGTACTTC.